These T cell receptor beta chains were read from a single sample in a study of T-cell reconstitution after alpha-beta-depleted transplantation in children. TCRdb re-called the PCR reads through MiXCR, storing one row per CDR3 protein. The sample holds 300,000 to 400,000 distinct CDR3 sequences, 15% to 20% seen once. Sequences were derived from PBMCs, mostly from graft donor cells, sampled 360 days after TCRalphabeta/CD19-depleted stem cell transplant. These receptors all stem from a male patient aged 2-15 years who had a stem cell transplant for acute lymphoblastic leukemia, so the T cells may come from the graft donor. Both conserved end residues are part of each CDR3. Fields, in order: D gene, V gene, clone size, J gene, CDR3 protein, CDR3 DNA. D genes are given only for firm matches. The listing skips clone size in some rows; elsewhere it reads once, few, many or a size class.

D gene: TRBD1; V gene: TRBV29-1; clone size: NA; J gene: TRBJ2-5; CDR3 protein: CSAGRDSLQETQYF; CDR3 DNA: TGCAGCGCCGGCCGGGACAGCCTACAAGAGACCCAGTACTTC
D gene: TRBD2; V gene: TRBV4-3; clone size: NA; J gene: TRBJ2-1; CDR3 protein: CASSSRAAGEPIYNEQFF; CDR3 DNA: TGCGCCAGCAGCTCCCGAGCAGCGGGAGAACCAATTTACAATGAGCAGTTCTTC
D gene: NA; V gene: TRBV7-2; clone size: many; J gene: TRBJ2-5; CDR3 protein: CASSSPLGTQYF; CDR3 DNA: TGTGCCAGCAGCTCCCCTCTGGGGACCCAGTACTTC
D gene: TRBD2; V gene: TRBV20-1; clone size: NA; J gene: TRBJ2-7; CDR3 protein: CSAGVDSLGSYEQYF; CDR3 DNA: TGCAGCGCGGGAGTCGACTCTTTGGGGTCCTACGAGCAGTACTTC
D gene: NA; V gene: TRBV7-7; clone size: few; J gene: TRBJ2-5; CDR3 protein: CASSLASSPETQYF; CDR3 DNA: TGTGCTAGCAGCTTAGCGTCTAGTCCGGAGACCCAGTACTTC
D gene: NA; V gene: TRBV28; clone size: few; J gene: TRBJ2-5; CDR3 protein: CASSVYGQETQYF; CDR3 DNA: TGTGCCAGCAGCGTGTATGGCCAAGAGACCCAGTACTTC
D gene: NA; V gene: TRBV7-9; clone size: NA; J gene: TRBJ2-1; CDR3 protein: CASSARVTSGEQFF; CDR3 DNA: TGTGCCAGCAGCGCCCGGGTAACGTCTGGGGAGCAGTTCTTC
D gene: TRBD2; V gene: TRBV3-1; clone size: NA; J gene: TRBJ2-7; CDR3 protein: CASSQGLAPSYEQYF; CDR3 DNA: TGTGCCAGCAGCCAAGGACTAGCGCCCTCCTACGAGCAGTACTTC
D gene: TRBD1; V gene: TRBV28; clone size: few; J gene: TRBJ2-7; CDR3 protein: CASTVGTGIYEQYF; CDR3 DNA: TGTGCCAGCACTGTCGGGACAGGGATCTACGAGCAGTACTTC
D gene: NA; V gene: TRBV29-1; clone size: NA; J gene: TRBJ2-7; CDR3 protein: CSVGGRGEAYEQYF; CDR3 DNA: TGCAGCGTTGGGGGCAGGGGCGAGGCCTACGAGCAGTACTTC
D gene: TRBD2; V gene: TRBV7-2; clone size: NA; J gene: TRBJ2-1; CDR3 protein: CASSSSDPSGGQFF; CDR3 DNA: TGTGCCAGCAGCTCCTCCGACCCTAGCGGGGGGCAGTTCTTC
D gene: NA; V gene: TRBV10-3; clone size: NA; J gene: TRBJ1-1; CDR3 protein: CAIRGDTEAFF; CDR3 DNA: TGTGCCATCAGGGGGGACACTGAAGCTTTCTTT
D gene: NA; V gene: TRBV12-5; clone size: few; J gene: TRBJ1-1; CDR3 protein: CASGQQGGGIAFF; CDR3 DNA: TGTGCTAGTGGCCAACAGGGTGGGGGGATAGCTTTCTTT
D gene: NA; V gene: TRBV7-3; clone size: NA; J gene: TRBJ2-6; CDR3 protein: CASSLWAFGANVLTF; CDR3 DNA: TGTGCCAGCAGCTTATGGGCCTTCGGGGCCAACGTCCTGACTTTC
D gene: TRBD2; V gene: TRBV6-5; clone size: NA; J gene: TRBJ2-3; CDR3 protein: CASSYARLGLVSTDTQYF; CDR3 DNA: TGTGCCAGCAGTTACGCCCGCCTGGGACTAGTAAGCACAGATACGCAGTATTTT
D gene: NA; V gene: TRBV15; clone size: few; J gene: TRBJ2-1; CDR3 protein: CATSSKEDSYNEQFF; CDR3 DNA: TGTGCCACCAGCAGCAAAGAGGACTCCTACAATGAGCAGTTCTTC
D gene: TRBD1; V gene: TRBV12-3/TRBV12-4; clone size: few; J gene: TRBJ2-1; CDR3 protein: CASSLMRQGYNEQFF; CDR3 DNA: TGTGCCAGCAGTCTAATGAGACAGGGCTACAATGAGCAGTTCTTC
D gene: NA; V gene: TRBV4-1; clone size: few; J gene: TRBJ1-6; CDR3 protein: CASSQVLVSPLHF; CDR3 DNA: TGCGCCAGCAGCCAAGTCCTGGTTTCACCCCTCCACTTT
D gene: NA; V gene: TRBV2; clone size: NA; J gene: TRBJ2-1; CDR3 protein: CASSELQRGHRGEFF; CDR3 DNA: TGTGCCAGCAGTGAACTCCAGAGAGGCCATAGGGGGGAGTTCTTC
D gene: TRBD1; V gene: TRBV18; clone size: NA; J gene: TRBJ1-1; CDR3 protein: CASSSRTGTLNTEAFF; CDR3 DNA: TGTGCCAGCTCGTCCAGGACAGGGACCCTGAACACTGAAGCTTTCTTT
D gene: TRBD2; V gene: TRBV6-1; clone size: NA; J gene: TRBJ2-7; CDR3 protein: CASVRTSGISFPHEQYF; CDR3 DNA: TGTGCCAGCGTGAGGACTAGCGGGATATCTTTCCCCCACGAGCAGTACTTC
D gene: NA; V gene: TRBV28; clone size: few; J gene: TRBJ2-3; CDR3 protein: CASPPRRQPSTDTQYF; CDR3 DNA: TGTGCCAGCCCCCCGCGGCGGCAGCCAAGCACAGATACGCAGTATTTT
D gene: NA; V gene: TRBV6-1; clone size: NA; J gene: TRBJ2-2; CDR3 protein: CASSPPLRVANTGELFF; CDR3 DNA: TGTGCCAGCAGTCCCCCCCTTAGGGTCGCGAACACCGGGGAGCTGTTTTTT
D gene: NA; V gene: TRBV4-1; clone size: few; J gene: TRBJ2-3; CDR3 protein: CASSQEATVPSGTQYF; CDR3 DNA: TGCGCCAGCAGCCAAGAAGCGACAGTCCCGAGTGGTACGCAGTATTTT
D gene: NA; V gene: TRBV2; clone size: once; J gene: TRBJ2-4; CDR3 protein: CASGRDPKNIQYF; CDR3 DNA: TGTGCCAGCGGGCGGGACCCCAAAAACATTCAGTACTTC
D gene: TRBD2; V gene: TRBV7-9; clone size: NA; J gene: TRBJ2-1; CDR3 protein: CASSFAASGDYNEQFF; CDR3 DNA: TGTGCCAGCAGCTTTGCTGCTAGCGGGGACTACAATGAGCAGTTCTTC
D gene: NA; V gene: TRBV28; clone size: few; J gene: TRBJ2-1; CDR3 protein: CASRPSLRPTNNEQFF; CDR3 DNA: TGTGCCAGCAGGCCCAGCTTACGCCCTACTAACAATGAGCAGTTCTTC
D gene: NA; V gene: TRBV18; clone size: NA; J gene: TRBJ2-7; CDR3 protein: CASSPGRISYEQYF; CDR3 DNA: TGTGCCAGCTCACCGGGGAGGATCTCCTACGAGCAGTACTTC
D gene: NA; V gene: TRBV29-1; clone size: many; J gene: TRBJ2-2; CDR3 protein: CSVDANTGELFF; CDR3 DNA: TGCAGCGTTGATGCGAACACCGGGGAGCTGTTTTTT
D gene: NA; V gene: TRBV12-3/TRBV12-4; clone size: few; J gene: TRBJ2-7; CDR3 protein: CASSPTYEQYF; CDR3 DNA: TGTGCCAGCAGTCCGACCTACGAGCAGTACTTC
D gene: NA; V gene: TRBV4-1; clone size: NA; J gene: TRBJ2-2; CDR3 protein: CASSQLPLGASRTGELFF; CDR3 DNA: TGCGCCAGCAGCCAGCTGCCCTTAGGAGCTAGTCGTACCGGGGAGCTGTTTTTT
D gene: TRBD2; V gene: TRBV6-2/TRBV6-3; clone size: NA; J gene: TRBJ2-4; CDR3 protein: CASSPPTSGRKNIQYF; CDR3 DNA: TGTGCCAGCAGTCCGCCAACTAGCGGGAGGAAAAACATTCAGTACTTC
D gene: NA; V gene: TRBV13; clone size: many; J gene: TRBJ2-3; CDR3 protein: CASSFWITDTQYF; CDR3 DNA: TGTGCCAGCAGCTTCTGGATCACAGATACGCAGTATTTT
D gene: NA; V gene: TRBV24-1; clone size: many; J gene: TRBJ1-2; CDR3 protein: CATSDFGRNYGYTF; CDR3 DNA: TGTGCCACCAGTGATTTCGGGAGAAACTATGGCTACACCTTC
D gene: NA; V gene: TRBV7-9; clone size: few; J gene: TRBJ2-1; CDR3 protein: CASSIGFSSYNEQFF; CDR3 DNA: TGTGCCAGCAGCATCGGATTTAGCTCCTACAATGAGCAGTTCTTC
D gene: NA; V gene: TRBV12-3/TRBV12-4; clone size: many; J gene: TRBJ2-2; CDR3 protein: CASSFFLEGANTGELFF; CDR3 DNA: TGTGCCAGCAGTTTCTTTCTGGAGGGGGCGAACACCGGGGAGCTGTTTTTT
D gene: NA; V gene: TRBV19; clone size: NA; J gene: TRBJ2-6; CDR3 protein: CASSIRGPGANVLTF; CDR3 DNA: TGTGCCAGTAGTATCCGGGGCCCCGGGGCCAACGTCCTGACTTTC
D gene: TRBD2; V gene: TRBV27; clone size: few; J gene: TRBJ2-1; CDR3 protein: CASSSGGLAFQLYPYNEQFF; CDR3 DNA: TGTGCCAGCAGTTCGGGGGGGCTAGCATTCCAGCTATACCCCTACAATGAGCAGTTCTTC
D gene: NA; V gene: TRBV5-6; clone size: many; J gene: TRBJ2-7; CDR3 protein: CASSLRPRGSYEQYF; CDR3 DNA: TGTGCCAGCAGTTTGAGGCCAAGAGGTTCCTACGAGCAGTACTTC
D gene: NA; V gene: TRBV28; clone size: NA; J gene: TRBJ1-5; CDR3 protein: CASSLYGRAEQPQHF; CDR3 DNA: TGTGCCAGCAGTTTATACGGCAGGGCAGAGCAGCCCCAGCATTTT
D gene: TRBD1; V gene: TRBV28; clone size: many; J gene: TRBJ1-5; CDR3 protein: CASGGGRRVGQPQHF; CDR3 DNA: TGTGCCAGCGGAGGGGGCAGGAGGGTCGGTCAGCCCCAGCATTTT
D gene: TRBD2; V gene: TRBV27; clone size: many; J gene: TRBJ2-1; CDR3 protein: CASRSPGLAGPGNEQFF; CDR3 DNA: TGTGCCAGCAGGTCCCCCGGACTAGCGGGGCCAGGCAATGAGCAGTTCTTC
D gene: NA; V gene: TRBV30; clone size: few; J gene: TRBJ2-5; CDR3 protein: CAWSVLYKTQYF; CDR3 DNA: TGTGCCTGGAGTGTACTCTACAAAACCCAGTACTTC
D gene: NA; V gene: TRBV12-3/TRBV12-4; clone size: few; J gene: TRBJ2-4; CDR3 protein: CASRPSGEIAKNIQYF; CDR3 DNA: TGTGCCAGCAGGCCTTCAGGGGAGATAGCCAAAAACATTCAGTACTTC
D gene: TRBD2; V gene: TRBV7-6; clone size: NA; J gene: TRBJ2-2; CDR3 protein: CASSFLEAGGRTGELFF; CDR3 DNA: TGTGCCAGCAGCTTTCTAGAGGCGGGAGGCAGAACCGGGGAGCTGTTTTTT
D gene: NA; V gene: TRBV29-1; clone size: NA; J gene: TRBJ1-1; CDR3 protein: CSVAPQGNTEAFF; CDR3 DNA: TGCAGCGTTGCCCCTCAGGGGAACACTGAAGCTTTCTTT
D gene: TRBD1; V gene: TRBV5-1; clone size: few; J gene: TRBJ2-4; CDR3 protein: CASSFALSDRGLAKNIQYF; CDR3 DNA: TGCGCCAGCAGCTTTGCCCTATCGGACAGGGGACTAGCCAAAAACATTCAGTACTTC
D gene: NA; V gene: TRBV28; clone size: few; J gene: TRBJ2-7; CDR3 protein: CASSTFGRPYEQYF; CDR3 DNA: TGTGCCAGCAGTACTTTTGGACGACCCTACGAGCAGTACTTC
D gene: TRBD1; V gene: TRBV28; clone size: few; J gene: TRBJ2-2; CDR3 protein: CASSPFRDRSNTGELFF; CDR3 DNA: TGTGCCAGCAGTCCCTTCCGGGACAGATCGAACACCGGGGAGCTGTTTTTT
D gene: TRBD2; V gene: TRBV4-1; clone size: many; J gene: TRBJ2-1; CDR3 protein: CASSSFFGTSGNRYSYNEQFF; CDR3 DNA: TGCGCCAGCAGCAGTTTCTTCGGGACTAGCGGCAATAGGTACTCCTACAATGAGCAGTTCTTC
D gene: NA; V gene: TRBV5-6; clone size: few; J gene: TRBJ2-1; CDR3 protein: CASSSRDSQFF; CDR3 DNA: TGTGCCAGCAGCTCCCGGGACTCACAGTTCTTC
D gene: NA; V gene: TRBV5-1; clone size: few; J gene: TRBJ2-7; CDR3 protein: CASSFRQSYEQYF; CDR3 DNA: TGCGCCAGCAGCTTTAGACAGTCCTACGAGCAGTACTTC
D gene: NA; V gene: TRBV11-2; clone size: few; J gene: TRBJ2-3; CDR3 protein: CASSQPGNRADTQYF; CDR3 DNA: TGTGCCAGCAGCCAGCCCGGGAATCGGGCAGATACGCAGTATTTT